A selection of T cell receptor beta chains follows, all from one sample in a study of cytomegalovirus exposure and HLA in healthy donors. Sequencing used immunoSEQ multiplex PCR; TCRdb keeps in-frame clones, though not all of them. The listing records about 130,000 clones. The specimen sequenced was PBMCs. The receptors stem from a man between 25 and 39 years old in good health and CMV-seronegative. Both conserved end residues are part of each CDR3. Fields, in order: D gene, J gene, V gene, CDR3 DNA, CDR3 protein. A D gene is named only where the DNA matches it firmly.

NA,TRBJ1-1,TRBV29-1,TGCAGCGTCCGCCGTGATAATGAGGAATATGAAGCCTTCTTT,CSVRRDNEEYEAFF
TRBD2,TRBJ2-1,TRBV19,TGTGCCAGTAGTATTGAGGGAGGGAGGAATGAGCAGTTCTTC,CASSIEGGRNEQFF
TRBD2,TRBJ2-1,TRBV10-3,TGTGCCATCAGTGTTGGTCTAGCGGACGTAAGGAATGAGCAGTTCTTC,CAISVGLADVRNEQFF
NA,TRBJ1-1,TRBV28,TGTGCCAGCACGCAGGGGCCGAACACTGAAGCTTTCTTT,CASTQGPNTEAFF
NA,TRBJ2-1,TRBV30,TGTGCCTGGAATAGTCTGAGCTCCTACAATGAGCAGTTCTTC,CAWNSLSSYNEQFF
TRBD1,TRBJ1-1,TRBV7-9,TGTGCCAGCAGCTTAGGAGGGGGCTTTACTGAAGCTTTCTTT,CASSLGGGFTEAFF
TRBD2,TRBJ2-1,TRBV10-3,TGTGCCATTGAGCGGGAGATGGGTGGGAATGAGCAGTTCTTC,CAIEREMGGNEQFF
NA,TRBJ2-3,TRBV5-6,TGTGCCAGCAGCCGAACTGTCTTAGAAACGCAGTATTTT,CASSRTVLETQYF
NA,TRBJ2-1,TRBV28,TGTGCCAGCAGTTCCCGCGGGGACTCGAACTCCTACAATGAGCAGTTCTTC,CASSSRGDSNSYNEQFF
TRBD2,TRBJ2-2,TRBV9,TGTGCCAGCAGCGTAATCCCCAGCGGGGTCGGCGGGGAGCTGTTTTTT,CASSVIPSGVGGELFF
TRBD1,TRBJ2-7,TRBV29-1,TGCAGCGTTTCCGGGACAGGGGGCACCTACGAGCAGTACTTC,CSVSGTGGTYEQYF
NA,TRBJ1-2,TRBV30,TGTGCCTGGAGCCGACAGTACTATGGCTACACCTTC,CAWSRQYYGYTF
TRBD1,TRBJ1-4,TRBV19,TGTGCCAGTAGTGACTGGACAGGGCTGCGGGAAAAACTGTTTTTT,CASSDWTGLREKLFF
TRBD2,TRBJ2-7,TRBV25-1,TGTGCCAGCAGTGGTCTAGCGGGAGGGTTCTACGAGCAGTACTTC,CASSGLAGGFYEQYF
NA,TRBJ2-1,TRBV6-5,TGTGCCAGCAGTTACTCACAGGGCCCCTACAATGAGCAGTTCTTC,CASSYSQGPYNEQFF
NA,TRBJ2-3,TRBV30,TGTGCCTGGAGTGTAGAGTATACGCAGTATTTT,CAWSVEYTQYF
NA,TRBJ1-5,TRBV27,TGTGCCAGCAGAGCAGGGGCCACTTATAGCAATCAGCCCCAGCATTTT,CASRAGATYSNQPQHF